The 5 T cell receptor beta chains presented below share a single source sample, sequenced in a study of tumour-infiltrating T cells in Burkitt lymphoma. Assay used: immunoSEQ multiplex PCR; TCRdb lists only in-frame clones, some missing. There are some 2,200 clones in the sample; more than 70% occur only once, and around a fifth lies in the top ten. Sequenced: tumor tissue. These TCRs come from a human donor with diffuse large B-cell lymphoma.

The rearrangement joins TRBV27 to TRBJ2-7, with a possible D match to TRBD1 (6 bases). The CDR3 consists of 14 residues. Trimming removed 2 bases at V and 5 bases at J, with 13 bases between. Germline-derived CDR1 and CDR2 are MNHEY and SMNVEV (reference sequence). The CDR3 loop reads CASSLAPDSHEQYF. In nucleotides, the CDR3 is TGTGCCAGCAGTTTAGCCCCGGACAGCCACGAGCAGTACTTC.

This clone was observed once. This chain joins TRBV27 and TRBJ2-4; D uncertain. CDR3 length: 15 amino acids. Trimming left V 6 bases short and J 0 bases short, with 12 bases between. Germline V CDR1 and CDR2: MNHEY, SMNVEV (reference sequence). The CDR3 sequence: CASSSIGEAKNIQYF. DNA of the CDR3: TGTGCCAGCAGCAGTATCGGTGAAGCCAAAAACATTCAGTACTTC.

This clone is termed hyperexpanded. This chain connects TRBV6-1 to TRBJ2-7, with 7 bases lining up with TRBD1. Trimming cost V 6 bases and J 5 bases; bases outside gene matches: 7. The CDR3 totals 13 residues. In germline, CDR1 is MNHNS, CDR2 SASEGT. CDR3 protein: CASRTGTMDEQYF. DNA of the CDR3: TGTGCCAGCAGGACAGGGACGATGGACGAGCAGTACTTC.

A remark on this clone: The germline gene is not matched at one end of the junction; a read error may be the cause. The chain combines TRBV11-3 with TRBJ1-1; 7 bases fit TRBD1. CDR1 and CDR2 from the germline V gene are SGHNT and YENEEA. This CDR3 has 11 residues. The CDR3 DNA is TGTGCCAGCAGGAACAGGGGCGAGACGCTCTTT. This encodes CASRNRGETLF.

J is TRBJ2-3 and V is TRBV7-8; the match to TRBD2 covers 7 bases. Germline V gene data show CDR1 as SGHVS and CDR2 as FQNEAQ. V trimming: 6 bases; J trimming: 5 bases; junction bases outside the gene matches: 5. The CDR3 is 13 amino acids. The CDR3 is CASSGPSGDTQYF. Here the CDR3 DNA reads TGTGCCAGCAGTGGACCTAGCGGAGATACGCAGTATTTT.